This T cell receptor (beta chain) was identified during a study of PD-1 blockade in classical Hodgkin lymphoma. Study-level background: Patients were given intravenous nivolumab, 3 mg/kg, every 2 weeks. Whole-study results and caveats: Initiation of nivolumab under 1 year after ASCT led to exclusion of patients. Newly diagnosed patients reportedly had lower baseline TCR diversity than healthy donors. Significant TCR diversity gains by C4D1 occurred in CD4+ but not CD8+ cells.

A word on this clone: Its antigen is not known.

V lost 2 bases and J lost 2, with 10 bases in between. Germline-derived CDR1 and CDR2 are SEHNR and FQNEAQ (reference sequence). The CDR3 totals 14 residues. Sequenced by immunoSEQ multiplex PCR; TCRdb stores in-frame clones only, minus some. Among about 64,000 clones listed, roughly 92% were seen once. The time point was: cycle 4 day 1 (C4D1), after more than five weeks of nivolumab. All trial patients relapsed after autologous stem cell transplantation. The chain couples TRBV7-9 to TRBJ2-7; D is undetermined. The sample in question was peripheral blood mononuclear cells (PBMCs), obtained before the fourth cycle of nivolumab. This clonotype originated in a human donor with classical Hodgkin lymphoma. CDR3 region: CASSLTRQPYEQYF. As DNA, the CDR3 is TGTGCCAGCAGCTTAACCCGGCAGCCCTACGAGCAGTACTTC.